The rows below give T cell receptor beta chains drawn from one sample of a study of naive and memory T cell subsets. MiXCR was run by TCRdb on the 5' RACE reads, yielding one entry per CDR3 protein. The sample records 48,000 or so distinct CDR3 sequences, 4.7% being singletons. Every receptor here comes from a female donor in good health. Both conserved end residues are part of each CDR3. A D gene is named only where the DNA matches it firmly. A row's size may be missing; if present it is once, few, many or a size class.

abundance,d_gene,j_gene,v_gene,CDR3aa,CDR3nt
many,-,TRBJ2-7,TRBV2,CASSVEVTSYEQYF,TGTGCCAGCAGTGTAGAAGTTACCTCCTACGAGCAGTACTTC
medium-sized,-,TRBJ2-1,TRBV15,CATSRDRGAPGWEQFF,TGTGCCACCAGCAGAGATCGGGGAGCGCCAGGATGGGAGCAGTTCTTC
-,TRBD1,TRBJ2-1,TRBV30,CARSRDRGRSNEQFF,TGTGCCCGAAGCAGGGACAGGGGGAGGTCCAATGAGCAGTTCTTC
-,-,TRBJ2-5,TRBV5-1,CASRSGAGETQYF,TGCGCCAGCAGGTCGGGAGCGGGAGAGACCCAGTACTTC
few,-,TRBJ2-3,TRBV29-1,CSVGLITDTQYF,TGCAGCGTGGGACTTATCACAGATACGCAGTATTTT
many,-,TRBJ2-7,TRBV5-1,CASSLDPRGRGVGEQYF,TGCGCCAGCAGCTTGGATCCCCGGGGCAGGGGAGTGGGCGAGCAGTACTTC
few,TRBD2,TRBJ2-5,TRBV28,CASSSNLAGWLGTQYF,TGTGCCAGCAGTTCCAACCTAGCGGGCTGGTTAGGGACCCAGTACTTC
many,-,TRBJ2-7,TRBV2,CASKGPEGPVEQYF,TGTGCCAGCAAGGGTCCAGAGGGGCCGGTCGAGCAGTACTTC
-,TRBD2,TRBJ2-7,TRBV30,CAWSQLAGGHYEQYF,TGTGCCTGGAGCCAACTAGCGGGAGGGCACTACGAGCAGTACTTC
many,-,TRBJ2-5,TRBV5-1,CASSDRGGETQYF,TGCGCCAGCAGTGATAGGGGAGGAGAGACCCAGTACTTC
many,-,TRBJ1-2,TRBV6-4,CASSPEANYGYTF,TGTGCCAGCAGTCCCGAAGCTAACTATGGCTACACCTTC
many,TRBD1,TRBJ1-6,TRBV6-5,CASGFILRDRGHSPLHF,TGTGCCAGCGGCTTTATTCTCCGGGACAGGGGGCATTCACCCCTCCACTTT
-,TRBD2,TRBJ2-1,TRBV13,CASSTGTSDGFFEQFF,TGTGCCAGCAGCACCGGGACTAGCGATGGGTTTTTTGAGCAGTTCTTC
many,-,TRBJ2-1,TRBV28,CASSFVAPNEQFF,TGTGCCAGCAGTTTTGTTGCGCCCAATGAGCAGTTCTTC
-,TRBD2,TRBJ2-3,TRBV15,CATSRETSGSTDTQYF,TGTGCCACCAGCAGGGAGACTAGCGGGAGCACAGATACGCAGTATTTT
many,-,TRBJ2-1,TRBV21-1,CARTTSTNEQFF,TGTGCCAGGACCACTAGTACCAATGAGCAGTTCTTC
many,-,TRBJ1-2,TRBV29-1,CSALLTRLGANYGYTF,TGCAGCGCTCTACTAACCCGCCTAGGGGCTAACTATGGCTACACCTTC
many,TRBD2,TRBJ2-7,TRBV4-3,CASSQDRLAGLEQYF,TGCGCCAGCAGCCAAGATAGGCTAGCGGGATTAGAGCAGTACTTC
many,-,TRBJ2-2,TRBV5-1,CASSLPPQEGELFF,TGCGCCAGCAGCTTGCCGCCCCAAGAGGGGGAGCTGTTTTTT
few,-,TRBJ1-1,TRBV7-9,CASSSVNTEAFF,TGTGCCAGCAGCTCTGTTAACACTGAAGCTTTCTTT
many,TRBD2,TRBJ2-7,TRBV29-1,CSVLKLAGVSYEQYF,TGCAGCGTTTTAAAGCTAGCGGGAGTATCCTACGAGCAGTACTTC
-,-,TRBJ1-2,TRBV29-1,CSVVRVANYGDTF,TGCAGCGTTGTGAGAGTTGCTAACTATGGCGACACCTTC
many,TRBD2,TRBJ2-3,TRBV4-2,CASSQGASGASDTQYF,TGTGCCAGCAGCCAAGGTGCTAGCGGGGCTTCAGATACGCAGTATTTT
-,-,TRBJ2-7,TRBV27,CASSSRLGGNTYEQYF,TGTGCCAGCAGTTCCCGTCTAGGAGGTAACACCTACGAGCAGTACTTC
many,-,TRBJ1-2,TRBV28,CASSGEGAANYGYTF,TGTGCCAGCAGTGGGGAAGGGGCAGCTAACTATGGCTACACCTTC
many,-,TRBJ1-2,TRBV6-1,CASSESRVHDGYTF,TGTGCCAGCAGTGAATCCAGGGTCCATGATGGCTACACCTTC
many,-,TRBJ2-3,TRBV29-1,CSVDLGSSTDTQYF,TGCAGCGTTGATTTGGGGTCTAGCACAGATACGCAGTATTTT
many,TRBD2,TRBJ2-7,TRBV20-1,CSARDAGGPEGWYYEQYF,TGCAGTGCTAGAGACGCGGGAGGGCCGGAGGGCTGGTACTACGAGCAGTACTTC
many,TRBD2,TRBJ2-7,TRBV6-5,CASSYSRGETTYEQYF,TGTGCCAGCAGTTACTCACGGGGGGAAACCACCTACGAGCAGTACTTC
many,TRBD2,TRBJ2-5,TRBV7-2,CASRRTSGIQETQYF,TGTGCCAGCAGACGGACTAGCGGGATCCAAGAGACCCAGTACTTC
-,TRBD2,TRBJ2-1,TRBV30,CAWSGGLAGGPYNEQFF,TGTGCCTGGAGCGGAGGACTAGCGGGAGGGCCCTACAATGAGCAGTTCTTC
many,-,TRBJ2-3,TRBV29-1,CSARAGDTQYF,TGCAGCGCAAGAGCTGGAGATACGCAGTATTTT
many,TRBD1,TRBJ1-6,TRBV6-6,CASSLGTGGNSPLHF,TGTGCCAGCAGTCTAGGGACAGGTGGTAATTCACCCCTCCACTTT
many,-,TRBJ1-2,TRBV5-6,CASSLAPDGYGYTF,TGTGCCAGCAGCTTGGCCCCAGATGGCTATGGCTACACCTTC
many,-,TRBJ2-3,TRBV7-9,CASSADGASTDTQYF,TGTGCCAGCAGCGCTGACGGTGCTAGCACAGATACGCAGTATTTT
-,-,TRBJ2-1,TRBV3-1,CASSQDLAGDRYEQFF,TGTGCCAGCAGCCAAGATTTAGCAGGAGACCGCTATGAGCAGTTCTTC
many,-,TRBJ2-2,TRBV19,CASSIRPRTGELFF,TGTGCCAGTAGTATAAGGCCTCGAACCGGGGAGCTGTTTTTT
many,TRBD2,TRBJ2-3,TRBV19,CASTPLAGSTDTQYF,TGTGCCAGTACTCCACTAGCGGGAAGCACAGATACGCAGTATTTT
many,TRBD2,TRBJ2-7,TRBV18,CASSPRESYEQYF,TGTGCCAGCTCACCGCGGGAGTCCTACGAGCAGTACTTC
few,TRBD1,TRBJ1-5,TRBV7-9,CASSWTGDQPQHF,TGTGCCAGCAGCTGGACAGGCGATCAGCCCCAGCATTTT
-,-,TRBJ2-7,TRBV7-9,CASSFPGTRASEQYF,TGTGCCAGCAGCTTTCCCGGGACCCGGGCGTCCGAGCAGTACTTC
many,-,TRBJ2-3,TRBV9,CASSPGQGGTDTQYF,TGTGCCAGCAGCCCCGGGCAGGGAGGCACAGATACGCAGTATTTT
many,-,TRBJ1-1,TRBV28,CASSPPFRQAEAFF,TGTGCCAGCAGTCCCCCGTTTCGGCAGGCTGAAGCTTTCTTT
many,-,TRBJ2-1,TRBV20-1,CSANTGPRGEQFF,TGCAGTGCCAACACAGGCCCCAGGGGTGAGCAGTTCTTC
many,TRBD2,TRBJ2-6,TRBV7-2,CASSLGLSGSSGANVLTF,TGTGCCAGCAGCTTAGGGCTTAGCGGGAGCTCTGGGGCCAACGTCCTGACTTTC
many,-,TRBJ2-7,TRBV2,CASSGNNLAEQYF,TGTGCCAGCAGTGGTAACAACCTCGCCGAGCAGTACTTC
-,TRBD2,TRBJ2-1,TRBV19,CASSSTLAGGSNEQFF,TGTGCCAGTAGTAGCACCCTAGCGGGAGGGTCCAATGAGCAGTTCTTC
many,-,TRBJ2-7,TRBV28,CASSSNRVSGEQYF,TGTGCCAGCAGTTCGAACAGGGTGTCTGGCGAGCAGTACTTC
many,-,TRBJ1-1,TRBV7-2,CASSLVVAGGGLGSEAFF,TGTGCCAGCAGCTTAGTAGTTGCGGGAGGGGGGCTGGGATCTGAAGCTTTCTTT
many,-,TRBJ2-5,TRBV10-3,CATASGASVETQYF,TGTGCCACCGCCTCAGGGGCTAGCGTTGAGACCCAGTACTTC
medium-sized,-,TRBJ2-7,TRBV6-6,CASSRPNLYEQYF,TGTGCCAGCAGCCGGCCGAACCTCTACGAGCAGTACTTC
many,TRBD1,TRBJ2-1,TRBV6-4,CASSDGQGEYNEQFF,TGTGCCAGCAGTGACGGACAGGGGGAATACAATGAGCAGTTCTTC
many,TRBD1,TRBJ2-1,TRBV11-2,CASSALGQDNEQSF,TGTGCCAGCAGCGCGCTAGGACAGGACAATGAGCAGTCCTTC